The clone carrying this TCR beta chain was recorded a few times. As yet, its antigen is unknown. These data belong to a study of identical twins. General study points: Zero-insertion findings could be partly confounded by invariant cells (MAIT and iNKT cells).

Germline values: CDR1 SGHNT, CDR2 YENEEA. V was pared by 2 bases and J by 0 bases, with 14 bases between. The CDR3 is made up of 16 amino acids. A universal primer site was incorporated via template switching, and the cDNA contained unique molecular identifiers. TCRdb reprocessed the 5' RACE reads with MiXCR, giving one entry per CDR3 protein. Among roughly 690,000 distinct CDR3 sequences listed, 21% were seen once. This same sample was also taken into another study, of T cells expressing NK-cell markers.

The chain uses TRBV11-3 and TRBJ2-7, with D unclear. The sequenced sample consisted of PBMCs. The clonotype was recovered from a woman aged 18-30 years in good health. DNA of the CDR3: TGTGCCAGCAGCTTATCCCTGAGATTCGGCTCCTACGAGCAGTACTTC. As protein: CASSLSLRFGSYEQYF.